This T cell receptor beta chain was observed in a study of control samples from healthy donors and cancer patients. The germline gives CDR1 SGHTA, CDR2 FQGTGA. With V trimmed by 4 bases and J by 0 bases, 2 bases remained unmatched. This CDR3 contains 15 residues. Produced via immunoSEQ multiplex PCR; TCRdb's table is partial and in-frame only. The data show fewer than 300,000 clones, over 70% seen once. This clone was counted only a few times. The clonotype comes from an older woman with lung cancer. The V gene is TRBV7-3, the J gene TRBJ2-2; the match to TRBD1 covers 7 bases. The source material was PBMCs. The CDR3 sequence is CASSSGQPNTGELFF. The CDR3 DNA sequence: TGTGCCAGCAGCTCGGGACAGCCGAACACCGGGGAGCTGTTTTTT.